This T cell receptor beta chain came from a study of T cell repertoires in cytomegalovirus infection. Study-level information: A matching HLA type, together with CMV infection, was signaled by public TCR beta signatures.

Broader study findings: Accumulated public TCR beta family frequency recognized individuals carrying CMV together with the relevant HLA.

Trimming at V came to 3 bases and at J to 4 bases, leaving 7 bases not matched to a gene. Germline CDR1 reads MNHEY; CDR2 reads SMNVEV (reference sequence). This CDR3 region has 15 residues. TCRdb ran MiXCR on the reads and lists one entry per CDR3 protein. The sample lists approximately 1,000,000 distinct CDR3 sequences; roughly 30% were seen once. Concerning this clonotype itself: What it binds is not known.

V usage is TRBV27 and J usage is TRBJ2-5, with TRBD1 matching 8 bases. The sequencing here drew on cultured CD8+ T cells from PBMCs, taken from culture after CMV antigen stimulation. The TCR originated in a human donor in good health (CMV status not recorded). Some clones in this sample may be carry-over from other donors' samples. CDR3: CASSFLWTGLETQYF. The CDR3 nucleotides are TGTGCCAGCAGTTTCCTGTGGACAGGGTTAGAGACCCAGTACTTC.